The 22 T cell receptor beta chains below come from one sample, sequenced in a study of CD8+ T cells in alopecia areata. As the sequencing template, cDNA was produced by extracting RNA and reverse transcribing it. The protocol was immunoSEQ multiplex PCR, while the TCRdb copy is restricted to in-frame clones and leaves out a portion. The profile shows approximately 150,000 clones, 86% of them singletons. This sample's treatment: oral pan-JAK inhibitor, 5-10 mg twice daily. The sample was CD8+ T cells sorted from blood, taken at week 4, from a patient treated with tofacitinib. All receptors derive from a human donor with alopecia areata.

The chain uses TRBV6-5 and TRBJ2-7, with unresolved D. The V and J ends lost 0 bases and 2 bases respectively, with 8 bases between them. The CDR3 has 14 residues. From germline, CDR1 is MNHEY and CDR2 SVGAGI. The CDR3 protein is CASSYSGSAYEQYF. CDR3 sequence (DNA): TGTGCCAGCAGTTACTCGGGCAGCGCCTACGAGCAGTACTTC.

The chain carries TRBV4-2 and TRBJ2-1; D might be TRBD2 (7 bases). Deletions cut 6 bases from V and 3 bases from J, with 12 bases between. This CDR3 is built from 14 residues. Germline lookup yields CDR1 LGHNA and CDR2 YNFKEQ. The CDR3 sequence is CASRGGAYYNEQFF. CDR3 DNA sequence: TGTGCCAGCAGGGGGGGGGCGTACTACAATGAGCAGTTCTTC.

This clone was counted once. V usage is TRBV9 and J usage is TRBJ2-3; D is perhaps TRBD1 (6 bases). The CDR3 contains 13 residues. Trimming removed 3 bases at V and 3 bases at J, with 8 bases between. The germline V gene encodes CDR1 SGDLS and CDR2 YYNGEE. In DNA form, the CDR3 reads TGTGCCAGCAGCGAAACAGGGACAGATACGCAGTATTTT. The encoded protein is CASSETGTDTQYF.

The rearrangement joins TRBV30 to TRBJ2-6; 9 bases agree with TRBD1. There are 17 residues in the CDR3. Germline assignment: CDR1 GTSNPN and CDR2 SVGIG (reference sequence). V lost 4 bases, J lost 1 base, and 8 bases stayed unmatched. The CDR3 DNA is TGTGCCTGGAACTCCGGGACAGGGTTTTCTGGGGCCAACGTCCTGACTTTC. Its translation is CAWNSGTGFSGANVLTF.

The V gene is TRBV29-1, the J gene TRBJ1-3, with a possible D match to TRBD1 (5 bases). Germline V gene lookup returns CDR1 SQVTM and CDR2 ANQGSEA. Trimming cost V 0 bases and J 0 bases, with 9 bases left between them. The CDR3 totals 15 residues. The CDR3 DNA reads TGCAGCGTTGAAGATGGGGCAGTCTCTGGAAACACCATATATTTT. As protein: CSVEDGAVSGNTIYF.

This clone was detected only a few times. The V call is TRBV2, the J call TRBJ2-7, with D unclear. V lost 3 bases, J lost 5 bases, and 11 bases lay in between. CDR1 and CDR2 from the germline V gene are SNHLY and FYNNEI. The CDR3 length is 13 residues. CDR3 nucleotide sequence: TGTGCCAGCAGTGACATAGATAATAACGAGCAGTACTTC. Its translation: CASSDIDNNEQYF.

V gene TRBV30 combines with J gene TRBJ2-7; 8 bases map to TRBD2. V shed 2 bases, J shed 6 bases, and the junction held 9 bases outside the gene matches. Germline V CDR1 and CDR2: GTSNPN, SVGIG (reference sequence). The CDR3 has 14 residues. Written as DNA, the CDR3 is TGTGCCTGGAGTACGCCAGCGGGAGACCTCGAGCAGTACTTC. Its protein is CAWSTPAGDLEQYF. Full variable domain (outside the CDR3, taken from reference TRBV30 and TRBJ2-7): SQTIHQWPATLVQPVGSPLSLECTVEGTSNPNLYWYRQAAGRGLQLLFYSVGIGQISSEVPQNLSASRPQDRQFILSSKKLLLSDSGFYLCAWSTPAGDLEQYFGPGTRLTVT.

The chain recombines TRBV27 with TRBJ2-7; tentative D call: TRBD1 (5 bases). The CDR3 runs to 13 residues. Germline V gene sequence: CDR1 MNHEY, CDR2 SMNVEV (reference sequence). With 5 bases removed from V and 5 bases from J, the gap between germline ends came to 13 bases. The CDR3 bases are TGTGCCAGCAGTCCCCCGACAGAAAACGAGCAGTACTTC. This gives the protein CASSPPTENEQYF.

The chain uses TRBV27 and TRBJ1-1; TRBD1 agrees at 7 bases. CDR1 MNHEY and CDR2 SMNVEV come from the germline V gene (reference sequence). The CDR3 spans 15 residues. The V segment lost 2 bases and the J segment 1 base; nucleotides outside the gene matches: 4. The CDR3 DNA sequence: TGTGCCAGCAGTTTACAGACAGGGAAGAACACTGAAGCTTTCTTT. It codes for CASSLQTGKNTEAFF.

The J gene is TRBJ2-7, the V gene TRBV4-1; possibly TRBD1 or TRBD2 for D (5 bases each). This CDR3 contains 14 residues. V lost 3 bases to trimming and J lost 2 bases, with 11 bases between them. Germline V gene lookup returns CDR1 MGHRA and CDR2 YSYEKL. The CDR3 region has the DNA TGCGCCAGCAGCCAGGGAGACAGAGCCTACGAGCAGTACTTC. This encodes CASSQGDRAYEQYF.

The chain combines TRBV6-4 with TRBJ2-1; 14 bases match TRBD2. This CDR3 spans 16 amino acids. Germline CDR1 and CDR2: MRHNA and SNTAGT. The V and J ends lost 3 bases and 7 bases, in that order; junction bases with no gene match: 5. The CDR3 sequence is CASSESTSGGANEQFF. CDR3 DNA sequence: TGTGCCAGCAGTGAATCGACTAGCGGGGGGGCGAATGAGCAGTTCTTC.

This chain connects TRBV27 to TRBJ1-2; TRBD1 aligns across 8 bases. From germline, CDR1 is MNHEY and CDR2 SMNVEV (reference sequence). V lost 2 bases, J lost 3 bases, and 17 bases stayed unmatched. CDR3 length: 19 residues. The DNA for the CDR3 is TGTGCCAGCAGTTTAGGGGGATCGACAGGGGAATGGTCCCACTATGGCTACACCTTC. Its protein is CASSLGGSTGEWSHYGYTF.

This clone was picked up one time. Here the CDR3 reads CASSLLWGFGTGELFF. The CDR3 DNA follows: TGTGCCAGCAGCTTATTATGGGGTTTCGGCACCGGGGAGCTGTTTTTT. V is TRBV7-2 and J is TRBJ2-2; no clear D. The CDR3 contains 16 residues. The germline CDR1 and CDR2 sequences are SGHTA and FQGNSA. V was clipped by 2 bases and J by 4 bases, with 14 bases between them.

The chain uses TRBV30 and TRBJ2-7; D is perhaps TRBD1 (6 bases). V shed 6 bases and J shed 3 bases, with 9 bases lying between them. Germline CDR1 and CDR2: GTSNPN and SVGIG (reference sequence). CDR3 size: 11 residues. The CDR3 DNA reads TGTGCCTGTACAGGGTTCTACGAGCAGTACTTC. It yields the protein CACTGFYEQYF.

V gene TRBV7-6 combines with J gene TRBJ1-3, with D unclear. The V gene's germline CDR1 is SGHVS and CDR2 FNYEAQ. V lost 1 base and J 0 bases, leaving 7 bases between the germline ends. This CDR3 has 15 residues. In DNA, the CDR3 is TGTGCCAGCAGCTTAGACAGCAACTCTGGAAACACCATATATTTT. It is translated as CASSLDSNSGNTIYF. Full variable domain (rest looked up from reference TRBV7-6 and TRBJ1-3): GAGVSQSPRYKVTKRGQDVALRCDPISGHVSLYWYRQALGQGPEFLTYFNYEAQQDKSGLPNDRFSAERPEGSISTLTIQRTEQRDSAMYRCASSLDSNSGNTIYFGEGSWLTVV.

The chain links TRBV5-1 to TRBJ1-4, with TRBD1 identical over 9 bases. In germline, CDR1 is SGHRS, CDR2 YFSETQ. The CDR3 is made up of 17 amino acids. The V gene end was trimmed by 1 base and the J gene end by 2 bases; junction bases not matched to a gene: 6. The DNA for the CDR3 is TGCGCCAGCAGCTTGAACAGGGGGCGGTCCACTAATGAAAAACTGTTTTTT. This sequence encodes CASSLNRGRSTNEKLFF.

The chain recombines TRBV5-4 with TRBJ2-4; 11 bases match TRBD2. Germline CDR1 and CDR2: SGHNT and YYREEE (reference sequence). The junction had 2 bases not matched to a gene; V was cut back by 2 bases and J by 7 bases. CDR3 length: 14 amino acids. The chain's CDR3 is CASSFSGGENIQYF. The CDR3 DNA sequence: TGTGCCAGCAGCTTTAGCGGGGGGGAGAACATTCAGTACTTC.

A word on this clone: Within the sample, other DNA sequences also encode this same CDR3. The J gene is TRBJ2-3, the V gene TRBV30, with no clear D. The V and J ends lost 0 bases and 2 bases respectively, with 0 bases between them. The CDR3 runs 11 residues. Germline lookup yields CDR1 GTSNPN and CDR2 SVGIG (reference sequence). The DNA of the CDR3 is TGTGCCTGGAGTGTCACAGATACGCAGTATTTT. It specifies CAWSVTDTQYF.

This rearrangement joins TRBV4-1 to TRBJ2-7; D uncertain. The V and J ends lost 3 bases and 1 base respectively, with 10 bases between them. The CDR3 has 14 residues. Germline loops: CDR1 MGHRA, CDR2 YSYEKL. In nucleotides, the CDR3 is TGCGCCAGCAGCCACCCATGGGGTTCCTACGAGCAGTACTTC. This encodes CASSHPWGSYEQYF.

A few counts support this clone. V usage is TRBV5-1 and J usage is TRBJ2-2; D gene unclear. The CDR3 loop spans 15 amino acids. Between the trimmed V and J ends, which lost 0 bases and 3 bases, there was a span of 9 bases. CDR1 is SGHRS and CDR2 is YFSETQ in the germline V gene. CDR3: CASSLARPHTGELFF. The DNA for the CDR3 is TGCGCCAGCAGCTTGGCGAGGCCCCACACCGGGGAGCTGTTTTTT.

The chain links TRBV5-6 to TRBJ2-7, with TRBD2 identical over 8 bases. Per germline, CDR1 SGHDT and CDR2 YYEEEE. The trim removed 1 base at V and 1 base at J, leaving 4 bases unmatched. The CDR3 covers 15 residues. CDR3: CASSLKRGISYEQYF. DNA for the CDR3: TGTGCCAGCAGCTTGAAGCGGGGGATATCCTACGAGCAGTACTTC.

The V gene is TRBV12-2, the J gene TRBJ2-1; TRBD2 is the table's D call, not checked against the DNA. TRBV12-2 is annotated as a pseudogene. The CDR3 has 13 amino acids. The CDR3 bases are TGTGCAAGTCGCCCAGCGACCTACAATGAGCAGTTCTTC. Protein: CASRPATYNEQFF.